The 29 T cell receptor beta chains presented below share a single source sample, sequenced in a study of CD8+ T cells in alopecia areata. RNA was extracted and reverse transcribed into cDNA as the sequencing template. Sequenced by immunoSEQ multiplex PCR; TCRdb stores in-frame clones only, minus some. The sample has around 35,000 clones; approximately 52% are singletons. Sample: NKG2D-high CD8+ T cells sorted from blood. The receptors originated from a human donor with alopecia areata.

This clone was observed a single time. This chain connects TRBV5-4 to TRBJ2-1; the D is unclear. The CDR3 has 12 residues. Looked up from germline, CDR1 is SGHNT and CDR2 is YYREEE (reference sequence). The V end lost 3 bases, the J end lost 7 bases, and 8 bases lay between the germline ends. The CDR3 here is CASSSGPNEQFF. The CDR3 nucleotides read TGTGCCAGCAGCTCCGGGCCTAATGAGCAGTTCTTC.

The chain links TRBV27 to TRBJ2-1, with 10 bases that match TRBD2. The CDR3 has 14 amino acids. With 8 bases clipped from V and 8 bases from J, the junction kept 9 bases outside the gene matches. The germline V gene encodes CDR1 MNHEY and CDR2 SMNVEV (reference sequence). Here the CDR3 reads CASFRSGRADEQFF. DNA of the CDR3: TGTGCCAGCTTTAGAAGCGGGAGGGCCGATGAGCAGTTCTTC.

V gene TRBV2 combines with J gene TRBJ2-4, with D possibly being TRBD2 (5 bases). The length of the CDR3 is 13 residues. Germline V CDR1 and CDR2: SNHLY, FYNNEI. The V end was cut by 7 bases, the J end by 0 bases, with 7 bases between. In nucleotides, the CDR3 is TGTGCCAGCAAGGAGGTAGCCAAAAACATTCAGTACTTC. Residues: CASKEVAKNIQYF.

The V call is TRBV14, the J call TRBJ1-1; D remains unclear. Trimming stripped 2 bases from V and 1 base from J, with 20 bases between. The CDR3 runs to 18 residues. Germline V gene lookup returns CDR1 SGHDN and CDR2 FVKESK. The CDR3 loop reads CASSQILGYPRWNTEAFF. In nucleotides, the CDR3 is TGTGCCAGCAGCCAAATTCTGGGGTATCCAAGGTGGAACACTGAAGCTTTCTTT.

The chain employs TRBV6-5 and TRBJ2-5; D is ambiguous. From germline, CDR1 is MNHEY and CDR2 SVGAGI. This CDR3 is built from 11 residues. V lost 1 base, J lost 5 bases, and 2 bases lay in between. The CDR3 region has the DNA TGTGCCAGCAGTTACTTGGAGACCCAGTACTTC. This encodes CASSYLETQYF.

The chain employs TRBV29-1 and TRBJ1-3, with no clear D. This CDR3 contains 15 residues. From germline, CDR1 is SQVTM and CDR2 ANQGSEA. The germline V and J ends were trimmed by 0 bases and 5 bases, with 14 bases remaining between them. The CDR3 DNA is TGCAGCGTTGAAGATCCGAAGACACCCAGAAACACCATATATTTT. This translates into CSVEDPKTPRNTIYF.

This chain joins TRBV5-1 and TRBJ1-1, with D unclear. Trimming removed 4 bases at V and 12 bases at J, with 10 bases between. CDR1 SGHRS and CDR2 YFSETQ come from the germline V gene. The CDR3 extends over 10 amino acids. CDR3 nucleotides: TGCGCCAGCAGCCCCCAAATATCTTTCTTT. Translating gives CASSPQISFF.

The CDR3 loop is CASSARTGLTGELFF. As DNA, the CDR3 is TGTGCCAGCAGCGCCCGGACAGGGTTAACCGGGGAGCTGTTTTTT. The V and J genes are TRBV9 and TRBJ2-2, with 8 bases lining up with TRBD1. Germline V gives CDR1 SGDLS, CDR2 YYNGEE. The CDR3 covers 15 residues. V trimming: 3 bases; J trimming: 5 bases; junction bases outside the gene matches: 6.

This clone was recorded only once. This chain uses TRBV5-4 with TRBJ2-2, with a possible D match to TRBD1 (6 bases). Between the trimmed V and J ends, which lost 3 bases and 4 bases, there was a span of 10 bases. Germline CDR1 and CDR2: SGHNT and YYREEE (reference sequence). The CDR3 consists of 14 residues. The CDR3 bases are TGTGCCAGCAGCTCTACAGGGCTCACCGGGGAGCTGTTTTTT. It translates to CASSSTGLTGELFF.

The V gene is TRBV7-9, the J gene TRBJ1-4; 9 bases agree with TRBD1. After removal of 9 bases from V and 8 bases from J, the junction contained 16 bases not matched to a gene. The CDR3 sequence is 16 residues long. The V gene's germline CDR1 is SEHNR and CDR2 FQNEAQ (reference sequence). This CDR3 is CASRTGQGGLNEKLFF. CDR3 DNA sequence: TGTGCCAGTCGGACGGGACAGGGCGGTTTAAACGAAAAACTGTTTTTT.

The chain links TRBV4-1 to TRBJ2-3; D is uncertain. The germline V and J ends were trimmed by 1 base and 5 bases, with 4 bases remaining between them. Germline V CDR1 and CDR2: MGHRA, YSYEKL. The CDR3 extends over 12 amino acids. The CDR3 sequence is CASSQAVDTQYF. The CDR3 nucleotides are TGCGCCAGCAGCCAAGCGGTAGATACGCAGTATTTT.

CDR3 in DNA: TGTGCCAGCAGCTCCGCGGGACAGGGAAATGGCTACACCTTC. Protein sequence: CASSSAGQGNGYTF. The chain has TRBV7-9 and TRBJ1-2; 9 bases map to TRBD1. The CDR3 sequence is 14 residues long. The V gene's germline CDR1 is SEHNR and CDR2 FQNEAQ (reference sequence). Trimming took 4 bases from V and 6 from J; bases not matched to a gene: 6.

The gene calls are TRBV18 and TRBJ2-4; no clear D gene. Germline V gene data show CDR1 as KGHSH and CDR2 as LQKENI. The V end was cut by 6 bases, the J end by 3 bases, with 21 bases between. The length of the CDR3 is 17 residues. In DNA, the CDR3 is TGTGCCAGCTCCCTAACGAGATGGGAAACCCACAAAAACATTCAGTACTTC. This encodes CASSLTRWETHKNIQYF.

The rearrangement links TRBV10-3 to TRBJ2-7; TRBD1 is a possible D gene (6 bases). CDR1 and CDR2 from the germline V gene are ENHRY and SYGVKD. V lost 2 bases and J lost 2, with 13 bases in between. This CDR3 has 15 amino acids. The CDR3 is CAISEMLQGPYEQYF. CDR3 DNA sequence: TGTGCCATCAGTGAGATGCTACAGGGTCCCTACGAGCAGTACTTC.

This clone showed up just a few times. The V call is TRBV28, the J call TRBJ2-7; 11 nucleotides agree with TRBD1. This CDR3 spans 15 amino acids. Germline V gene data show CDR1 as MDHEN and CDR2 as SYDVKM. Trimming at V came to 4 bases and at J to 5 bases, leaving 7 bases not matched to a gene. Written as DNA, the CDR3 is TGTGCCAGCAGTTGGACCGGGACAGGGGGAAACGAGCAGTACTTC. This encodes CASSWTGTGGNEQYF. Together with reference TRBV28 and TRBJ2-7, the CDR3 gives the full variable domain: DVKVTQSSRYLVKRTGEKVFLECVQDMDHENMFWYRQDPGLGLRLIYFSYDVKMKEKGDIPEGYSVSREKKERFSLILESASTNQTSMYLCASSWTGTGGNEQYFGPGTRLTVT.

The V call is TRBV27, the J call TRBJ2-1; D not resolved. Germline V gene sequence: CDR1 MNHEY, CDR2 SMNVEV (reference sequence). The V gene lost 4 bases and the J gene lost 9 bases, with 13 bases spanning the gap. The CDR3 is 13 residues long. The CDR3 bases are TGTGCCAGCAGTTATGGCGTGGGTGGTGAGCAGTTCTTC. It yields the protein CASSYGVGGEQFF.

The CDR3 is CASSVPGQGYEQYF. The DNA of the CDR3 is TGTGCCAGCAGCGTTCCGGGACAGGGGTACGAGCAGTACTTC. The chain combines TRBV28 with TRBJ2-7; TRBD1 aligns across 10 bases. V shed 6 bases and J 4 bases; nucleotides not matched to a gene: 6. The germline V gene has CDR1 MDHEN and CDR2 SYDVKM. The CDR3 sequence is 14 residues long.

V gene TRBV4-1 combines with J gene TRBJ2-7; 10 nucleotides line up with TRBD2. The CDR3 has 18 residues. Germline-derived CDR1 and CDR2 are MGHRA and YSYEKL. V shed 0 bases, J shed 5 bases, and the junction held 13 bases outside the gene matches. The CDR3 DNA is TGCGCCAGCAGCCAAGATCCCCCGCCTTCTAGCGGGAGAAACGAGCAGTACTTC. It is translated as CASSQDPPPSSGRNEQYF.

This rearrangement joins TRBV20-1 to TRBJ2-3, with D unclear. Germline values: CDR1 DFQATT, CDR2 SNEGSKA (reference sequence). This CDR3 is 10 amino acids long. With 6 bases removed from V and 4 bases from J, the gap between germline ends came to 5 bases. Written as DNA, the CDR3 is TGCAGTGCCCGGCCAGATACGCAGTATTTT. It codes for CSARPDTQYF.

The chain is built from TRBV7-9 and TRBJ1-2; TRBD1 is a possible D gene (6 bases). Germline V lookup: CDR1 SEHNR, CDR2 FQNEAQ (reference sequence). The CDR3 sequence is 16 residues long. Trimming stripped 6 bases from V and 4 bases from J, with 21 bases between. CDR3: CASSIDVGQSFYGYTF. As DNA, the CDR3 is TGTGCCAGCAGTATCGACGTAGGACAGAGCTTCTATGGCTACACCTTC.

This chain connects TRBV27 to TRBJ1-2; the match to TRBD1 covers 7 bases. V shed 5 bases and J 6 bases; nucleotides not matched to a gene: 12. Per germline, CDR1 MNHEY and CDR2 SMNVEV (reference sequence). This CDR3 is 15 amino acids long. CDR3 loop: CASSPRTGPEDGYTF. CDR3 coding DNA: TGTGCCAGCAGTCCCCGGACAGGCCCTGAGGATGGCTACACCTTC.

By share, this clone counts as medium-sized (0.01 to 0.1%). The V and J genes are TRBV28 and TRBJ2-6; D is unclear. This CDR3 spans 19 amino acids. Trimming removed 4 bases at V and 0 bases at J, with 19 bases between. Germline V lookup: CDR1 MDHEN, CDR2 SYDVKM. The CDR3 sequence: CASSSLDGMSSSGANVLTF. The CDR3, as DNA: TGTGCCAGCAGTTCCCTGGACGGCATGTCCAGCTCTGGGGCCAACGTCCTGACTTTC. The whole variable domain, filled in from reference TRBV28 and TRBJ2-6, reads DVKVTQSSRYLVKRTGEKVFLECVQDMDHENMFWYRQDPGLGLRLIYFSYDVKMKEKGDIPEGYSVSREKKERFSLILESASTNQTSMYLCASSSLDGMSSSGANVLTFGAGSRLTVL.

The gene calls are TRBV13 and TRBJ1-4, with D possibly TRBD1 on 6 matching bases. Germline loops: CDR1 PRHDT, CDR2 FYEKMQ (reference sequence). Trimming removed 0 bases at V and 8 bases at J, with 13 bases between. CDR3 length: 15 residues. The DNA for the CDR3 is TGTGCCAGCAGCTTAGGTTTCCTCACAGGGGAAAAACTGTTTTTT. Protein product: CASSLGFLTGEKLFF.

This clone was observed a single time. The DNA for the CDR3 is TGCGCCAGCAGCCAAGATCATCCCCGGGACACCAAACCGAACACCGGGGAGCTGTTTTTT. It encodes CASSQDHPRDTKPNTGELFF. The rearrangement links TRBV4-3 to TRBJ2-2; TRBD1 might be the D (6 bases). The germline CDR1 and CDR2 sequences are LGHNA and YSLEER. V was cut by 0 bases and J by 0 bases, with 20 bases left in between. CDR3 length equals 20 residues.

This chain connects TRBV9 to TRBJ2-5; D is possibly TRBD1 (6 bases). The end of the DNA aligns better with TRBJ2-7, so the J call may be wrong. The CDR3 runs 14 residues. Looked up from germline, CDR1 is SGDLS and CDR2 is YYNGEE. CDR3 sequence: CASSVRGSSYEQYF. CDR3 DNA: TGTGCCAGCAGCGTCAGGGGAAGCTCCTACGAGCAGTACTTC.

The chain uses TRBV28 and TRBJ2-7; D is unclear. The germline CDR1 and CDR2 sequences are MDHEN and SYDVKM. The CDR3 covers 11 residues. V lost 3 bases to trimming and J lost 5 bases, with 5 bases between them. CDR3 coding DNA: TGTGCCAGCAGTTTCCGTGACGAGCAGTACTTC. Translation: CASSFRDEQYF.

V is TRBV7-9 and J is TRBJ2-7; TRBD2 matches 7 bases. The germline gives CDR1 SEHNR, CDR2 FQNEAQ (reference sequence). CDR3 length equals 13 residues. V was clipped by 4 bases and J by 2 bases; unmatched bases: 2. This CDR3 reads CASSSRGAYEQYF. The CDR3 nucleotides read TGTGCCAGCAGCTCCCGGGGGGCCTACGAGCAGTACTTC.

The chain is built from TRBV27 and TRBJ1-1; TRBD1 is a possible D gene (5 bases). This CDR3 is 14 amino acids long. Germline V gene lookup returns CDR1 MNHEY and CDR2 SMNVEV (reference sequence). The ends were cut back, 3 bases at V and 5 bases at J, with 13 bases in the middle. The CDR3 nucleotides read TGTGCCAGCAGTTTTTCCGGGGGTTGGACTGAAGCTTTCTTT. Its protein product is CASSFSGGWTEAFF.

V gene TRBV9 combines with J gene TRBJ2-1; 10 nucleotides line up with TRBD2. Germline V gene sequence: CDR1 SGDLS, CDR2 YYNGEE. J gave up 2 bases and V 4 bases, and 15 bases lay outside the gene matches. This CDR3 comprises 19 residues. The CDR3 here is CASSPTSLAGVHPYNEQFF. Here the CDR3 DNA reads TGTGCCAGCAGCCCCACGAGCCTAGCGGGAGTGCATCCCTACAATGAGCAGTTCTTC.